A selection of T cell receptor beta chains follows, all from one sample in a study of T cell responses to AZD1222 COVID-19 vaccine. The repertoire was sequenced with immunoSEQ multiplex PCR; TCRdb's copy has only in-frame clones and lacks some. The sample holds tens of thousands of clones, around 89% seen once. The sequencing used peripheral blood, collected 28 days after the second AZD1222 dose. The receptors originated from an adult who received the AZD1222 COVID-19 vaccine. The CDR3 runs from the conserved cysteine through the conserved F or W. Fields, in order: V gene, J gene, D gene, clone size, CDR3 protein, CDR3 DNA. A D gene is named only where the DNA matches it firmly. The size field is filled for only some rows; it gives once, few, many or a size class.

TRBV5-1	TRBJ2-7	.	.	CASSLEASKYEQYF	TGCGCCAGCAGCTTGGAGGCCTCAAAATACGAGCAGTACTTC
TRBV7-9	TRBJ2-2	TRBD2	.	CASRGLAGVLNTGELFF	TGTGCCAGCAGGGGACTAGCGGGAGTTCTGAACACCGGGGAGCTGTTTTTT
TRBV11-3	TRBJ2-1	.	.	CASSLGRAGDEQFF	TGTGCCAGCAGCTTAGGAAGGGCGGGCGATGAGCAGTTCTTC
TRBV5-1	TRBJ2-1	TRBD1	.	CASSLGTGRNEQFF	TGCGCCAGCAGCCTCGGGACAGGGAGGAATGAGCAGTTCTTC
TRBV2	TRBJ1-5	.	once	CASSEGDLNQPQHF	TGTGCCAGCAGTGAAGGCGACCTCAATCAGCCCCAGCATTTT
TRBV7-8	TRBJ1-6	.	.	CASRPRGAGEDSPLHF	TGTGCCAGCAGACCAAGGGGGGCAGGCGAGGATTCACCCCTCCACTTT
TRBV5-8	TRBJ1-5	TRBD1	.	CASSLDTGGNQPQHF	TGTGCCAGCAGCTTGGATACAGGGGGCAATCAGCCCCAGCATTTT
TRBV5-1	TRBJ1-1	.	.	CASSLVGENTEAFF	TGCGCCAGCAGCTTGGTAGGTGAGAACACTGAAGCTTTCTTT
TRBV6-5	TRBJ2-3	.	.	CASTYLMGGQGQYF	TGTGCCAGCACCTATTTAATGGGGGGTCAGGGGCAGTATTTT
TRBV28	TRBJ1-1	.	.	CASSLRDTEAFF	TGTGCCAGCAGTTTAAGGGACACTGAAGCTTTCTTT
TRBV5-1	TRBJ2-2	TRBD2	.	CASSPGTSGGANTGELFF	TGCGCCAGCAGCCCGGGGACTAGCGGGGGCGCGAACACCGGGGAGCTGTTTTTT
TRBV7-9	TRBJ1-2	TRBD1	.	CASSSTRQGAMSGYTF	TGTGCCAGCAGCTCAACCCGACAGGGGGCTATGAGCGGCTACACCTTC
TRBV28	TRBJ1-6	.	.	CASSLGGRWESPLHF	TGTGCCAGCAGTTTAGGGGGACGGTGGGAGTCACCCCTCCACTTT
TRBV11-2	TRBJ2-1	.	.	CASSPKERGVTDEQFF	TGTGCCAGCAGCCCAAAGGAACGGGGAGTGACGGATGAGCAGTTCTTC
TRBV7-8	TRBJ1-4	.	once	CASSSHPNEKLFF	TGTGCCAGCAGCTCACACCCTAATGAAAAACTGTTTTTT
TRBV7-2	TRBJ2-2	TRBD2	few	CASSLGGRKSGELFF	TGTGCCAGCAGCTTAGGCGGGAGGAAGTCCGGGGAGCTGTTTTTT
TRBV6-1	TRBJ2-7	.	.	CASSEAGTNTYEQYF	TGTGCCAGCAGTGAAGCCGGGACAAATACGTACGAGCAGTACTTC
TRBV12-3/TRBV12-4	TRBJ2-1	TRBD2	.	CASSLTGGEQFF	TGTGCCAGCAGTTTAACGGGGGGTGAGCAGTTCTTC
TRBV11-2	TRBJ1-6	.	.	CASSPQGRGNSPLHF	TGTGCCAGCAGCCCACAGGGCCGGGGGAATTCACCCCTCCACTTT
TRBV11-3	TRBJ2-7	TRBD1	.	CASSLGDSVGQYF	TGTGCCAGCAGCTTAGGGGACAGTGTGGGGCAGTACTTC
TRBV27	TRBJ1-4	.	.	CASSFSGEKLFF	TGTGCCAGCAGTTTCAGTGGGGAAAAACTGTTTTTT
TRBV2	TRBJ1-5	.	.	CASSPALSNQPQHF	TGTGCCAGCAGTCCGGCACTGAGCAATCAGCCCCAGCATTTT
TRBV9	TRBJ2-7	.	.	CASSPRQDPSYEQYF	TGTGCCAGCAGCCCTCGACAGGATCCTTCCTACGAGCAGTACTTC
TRBV24-1	TRBJ2-1	TRBD2	.	CATSAPGGSNNEQFF	TGTGCCACCAGTGCCCCGGGCGGGAGCAACAATGAGCAGTTCTTC
TRBV18	TRBJ2-2	.	.	CASSPTTRGSNTGELFF	TGTGCCAGCTCCCCCACCACGCGGGGCTCGAACACCGGGGAGCTGTTTTTT
TRBV28	TRBJ2-7	TRBD2	.	CASSHETSFGAYEQYF	TGTGCCAGCTCTCACGAGACTAGCTTCGGGGCTTACGAGCAGTACTTC
TRBV7-8	TRBJ1-5	.	.	CASSLAGNSNQPQHF	TGTGCCAGCAGCTTAGCAGGTAATAGCAATCAGCCCCAGCATTTT
TRBV14	TRBJ2-7	.	.	CASSPAGTSTYEQYF	TGTGCCAGCAGCCCAGCAGGGACCTCTACCTACGAGCAGTACTTC
TRBV7-6	TRBJ1-2	.	.	CASSSAGGGYGYTF	TGTGCCAGCAGCTCGGCGGGGGGCGGCTATGGCTACACCTTC
TRBV11-2	TRBJ1-6	.	.	CASRATAGGDSPLHF	TGTGCCAGCAGGGCCACGGCGGGTGGTGATTCACCCCTCCACTTT
TRBV19	TRBJ2-1	.	.	CASSIGGRARGNEQFF	TGTGCCAGTAGTATAGGGGGGCGGGCCCGCGGCAATGAGCAGTTCTTC
TRBV12-5	TRBJ2-7	TRBD2	.	CASSTSGSSYEQYF	TGTGCTAGTAGTACTAGCGGGAGCTCCTACGAGCAGTACTTC
TRBV19	TRBJ2-4	TRBD1	.	CASSIVNDRGNIQYF	TGTGCCAGTAGTATAGTCAACGACAGGGGGAACATTCAGTACTTC
TRBV7-7	TRBJ2-1	.	.	CASSLGLAGGEQFF	TGTGCCAGCAGCTTAGGCCTAGCCGGAGGTGAGCAGTTCTTC
TRBV6-6	TRBJ1-3	.	.	CASSSRSLQGNTIYF	TGTGCCAGCAGTTCCCGATCGCTCCAGGGAAACACCATATATTTT
TRBV18	TRBJ2-5	TRBD2	once	CASSLGGREETQYF	TGTGCCAGCTCTCTCGGCGGGAGGGAGGAGACCCAGTACTTC
TRBV9	TRBJ2-2	TRBD1	.	CASSSRQGSAGELFF	TGTGCCAGCAGCAGCCGACAGGGGTCGGCCGGGGAGCTGTTTTTT
TRBV5-5	TRBJ1-1	.	.	CASSLGWDTEAFF	TGTGCCAGCAGCTTGGGGTGGGACACTGAAGCTTTCTTT
TRBV7-8	TRBJ1-5	TRBD1	.	CASSLALTGGEFQPQHF	TGTGCCAGCAGCTTAGCTTTAACAGGGGGCGAGTTCCAGCCCCAGCATTTT
TRBV9	TRBJ2-7	.	.	CASSDRGDEQYF	TGTGCCAGCAGCGACCGGGGAGACGAGCAGTACTTC
TRBV5-1	TRBJ2-7	.	.	CASSLWGYEQYF	TGCGCCAGCAGCTTGTGGGGCTACGAGCAGTACTTC
TRBV18	TRBJ1-3	.	once	CASSPGSSGNTIYF	TGTGCCAGCTCACCAGGCAGCTCTGGAAACACCATATATTTT
TRBV6-5	TRBJ1-2	.	.	CASSYSGINYGYTF	TGTGCCAGCAGTTACTCGGGAATAAACTATGGCTACACCTTC